The 16 T cell receptor beta chains below all came from one sample that was sequenced in a study of T cell repertoires in cytomegalovirus infection (dated by TCRdb to between 2017 and 2020). Per the publication, the treatment or condition label means: in vitro stimulation with specific CMV peptide epitopes to enrich CMV-specific T cells. Sequenced using an Illumina HiSeq 1500. The raw public reads went through TCRdb reprocessing: fastp at Q25, MiXCR clone calling, in-frame beta chains kept. Every CDR3 protein is listed once, alongside the most common genes and DNA of its rows. The sample yields just under 500,000 distinct CDR3 sequences; roughly a third were counted once. Of the sample, roughly 15% is held by the ten largest clones. These receptors have no known antigen. The sample here was cultured PBMCs, taken from culture after CMV antigen stimulation. The receptors derive from a human donor in good health (CMV status not recorded). Some clones in this sample may be carry-over from other donors' samples.

The J gene is TRBJ2-1, the V gene TRBV11-1; TRBD2 matches at 7 bases. This CDR3 contains 15 residues. Germline CDR1 SGHAT, CDR2 FQDESV (reference sequence). The V segment lost 4 bases and the J segment 5 bases; nucleotides outside the gene matches: 8. CDR3 loop: CASSSGTKTNNEQFF. CDR3 sequence (DNA): TGTGCCAGCAGCTCCGGGACTAAGACGAACAATGAGCAGTTCTTC.

The chain joins TRBV20-1 to TRBJ1-2; 7 bases align to TRBD1. Trimming cost V 0 bases and J 0 bases; bases outside gene matches: 7. The CDR3 has 16 amino acids. Germline CDR1 reads DFQATT; CDR2 reads SNEGSKA (reference sequence). The DNA for the CDR3 is TGCAGTGCTAGAGATCGGGACAGAATTTCTAACTATGGCTACACCTTC. This translates into CSARDRDRISNYGYTF.

A few counts support this clonotype. The genes are TRBV7-2 and TRBJ1-5, with no clear D. The CDR3 consists of 15 residues. Germline values: CDR1 SGHTA, CDR2 FQGNSA. V lost 2 bases and J lost 0, with 8 bases in between. The CDR3 DNA reads TGTGCCAGCAGCTTACTCTCCCATAGCAATCAGCCCCAGCATTTT. Amino acids: CASSLLSHSNQPQHF.

Many counts were recorded for this clonotype. J is TRBJ1-2 and V is TRBV5-6; D remains ambiguous. The CDR3 totals 11 residues. CDR1 and CDR2 from the germline V gene are SGHDT and YYEEEE. V lost 1 base to trimming and J lost 7 bases, with 5 bases between them. In DNA form, the CDR3 reads TGTGCCAGCAGCTTGTGGGGTGGCTACACCTTC. This translates into CASSLWGGYTF.

This chain uses TRBV7-8 with TRBJ2-3; a possible D gene is TRBD2 (6 bases). CDR1 is SGHVS and CDR2 is FQNEAQ in the germline V gene. V gave up 5 bases and J gave up 2 bases, with 17 bases separating them. The CDR3 consists of 16 residues. The CDR3 reads CASSPLRDPLTDTQYF. CDR3 bases: TGTGCCAGCAGCCCCCTGCGGGACCCTCTCACAGATACGCAGTATTTT.

The chain uses TRBV28 and TRBJ1-1; 7 nucleotides match TRBD1. Germline V CDR1 and CDR2: MDHEN, SYDVKM. The CDR3 has 16 residues. The ends lost 6 bases at V and 5 bases at J; junction bases unmatched: 15. CDR3 residues: CASSRTWGTAGTEAFF. Here the CDR3 DNA reads TGTGCCAGCAGCCGGACCTGGGGGACAGCAGGGACTGAAGCTTTCTTT. The full variable domain, with the rest looked up from reference TRBV28 and TRBJ1-1, is DVKVTQSSRYLVKRTGEKVFLECVQDMDHENMFWYRQDPGLGLRLIYFSYDVKMKEKGDIPEGYSVSREKKERFSLILESASTNQTSMYLCASSRTWGTAGTEAFFGQGTRLTVV.

The chain links TRBV7-8 to TRBJ2-7, with 11 bases matching TRBD1. From germline, CDR1 is SGHVS and CDR2 FQNEAQ. The V and J ends lost 1 base and 7 bases, in that order; junction bases with no gene match: 6. The CDR3 contains 15 residues. The DNA of the CDR3 is TGTGCCAGCAGCTTAGGGGACAGGGGGGTGGGGGAGCAGTACTTC. Its translation: CASSLGDRGVGEQYF. The whole variable domain, remainder taken from reference TRBV7-8 and TRBJ2-7, is GAGVSQSPRYKVAKRGQDVALRCDPISGHVSLFWYQQALGQGPEFLTYFQNEAQLDKSGLPSDRFFAERPEGSVSTLKIQRTQQEDSAVYLCASSLGDRGVGEQYFGPGTRLTVT.

This clonotype was observed a handful of times. The chain uses TRBV6-2 or TRBV6-3 and TRBJ2-7, with TRBD2 as a possible D gene (6 bases). V was trimmed by 7 bases and J by 0 bases, leaving 22 bases between them. This CDR3 spans 17 amino acids. Germline V gene data show CDR1 as MNHEY and CDR2 as SVGEGT. The CDR3 here is CASTQPLSAGNSYEQYV. CDR3 nucleotides: TGTGCCAGCACTCAACCTCTCTCAGCGGGTAACTCCTACGAGCAGTACGTC.

The genes are TRBV5-1 and TRBJ2-3; 7 bases map to TRBD1. The CDR3 contains 18 residues. The junction had 12 bases not matched to a gene; V was cut back by 2 bases and J by 0 bases. Germline assignment: CDR1 SGHRS and CDR2 YFSETQ. CDR3 DNA: TGCGCCAGCAGCTTAAATCCCCGGGACAGATATAGCACAGATACGCAGTATTTT. Translated: CASSLNPRDRYSTDTQYF.

The genes are TRBV7-6 and TRBJ2-2, with 9 bases aligning to TRBD1. The CDR3 is 15 amino acids. Germline CDR1 and CDR2: SGHVS and FNYEAQ. Unmatched junction bases numbered 5, after V lost 5 bases and J lost 4 bases. CDR3: CASSAGTGITGELFF. The CDR3 nucleotides read TGTGCCAGCAGCGCCGGGACAGGGATCACCGGGGAGCTGTTTTTT.

This clonotype was recorded a few times. J is TRBJ2-7 and V is TRBV6-1; D may be TRBD2 (7 bases). Germline V gives CDR1 MNHNS, CDR2 SASEGT. CDR3 size: 16 residues. V lost 4 bases, J lost 2 bases, and 18 bases lay in between. This CDR3 is CASSGLLGGPPYEQYF. CDR3 bases: TGTGCCAGCAGTGGACTGCTGGGGGGGCCACCCTACGAGCAGTACTTC.

Many counts were recorded for this clonotype. This chain links TRBV7-2 with TRBJ1-1, with a tentative D call TRBD1 (5 bases). Trimming shortened V by 7 bases and J by 2 bases, and 11 bases separated the two germline ends. The CDR3 is made up of 13 amino acids. Per germline, CDR1 SGHTA and CDR2 FQGNSA. CDR3 DNA sequence: TGTGCCAGCAAAATACAGGATAACACTGAAGCTTTCTTT. This sequence encodes CASKIQDNTEAFF.

This clonotype has just a few counts. The rearrangement joins TRBV7-6 to TRBJ2-5; a possible D gene is TRBD2 (6 bases). V was shortened by 5 bases and J by 4 bases, with 14 bases between the two germline ends. The germline CDR1 and CDR2 sequences are SGHVS and FNYEAQ. The CDR3 spans 14 residues. CDR3 residues: CASSLDWRGETQYF. In DNA form, the CDR3 reads TGTGCCAGCAGCCTGGACTGGAGGGGAGAGACCCAGTACTTC.

The V gene is TRBV27, the J gene TRBJ2-5; D gene unclear. The CDR3 spans 14 residues. Germline values: CDR1 MNHEY, CDR2 SMNVEV (reference sequence). Trimming removed 2 bases from V and 4 bases from J, with 11 bases in between. The chain's CDR3 is CASSLDRTGETQYF. In DNA form, the CDR3 reads TGTGCCAGCAGTTTAGACCGGACGGGAGAGACCCAGTACTTC.

This chain uses TRBV10-2 with TRBJ1-5, with 9 bases aligning to TRBD1. This CDR3 spans 15 amino acids. Trimming at V came to 8 bases and at J to 4 bases, leaving 9 bases not matched to a gene. The germline gives CDR1 WSHSY, CDR2 SAAADI. CDR3 loop: CASGHTGGGNQPQHF. The CDR3 region has the DNA TGCGCCAGCGGACATACAGGGGGCGGGAATCAGCCCCAGCATTTT.

The chain employs TRBV12-3 or TRBV12-4 and TRBJ1-1; weak D call: TRBD1 (5 bases). The CDR3 is 14 amino acids. Trimming took 2 bases from V and 4 from J, leaving 11 bases between them. This chain's CDR3 is CASSLRQGLTEAFF. The CDR3, as DNA: TGTGCCAGCAGTTTAAGGCAGGGCCTCACTGAAGCTTTCTTT.